In its sample, the clone carrying this T cell receptor beta chain was seen many times. Its antigen is unidentified. One entry per CDR3 protein results from TCRdb running MiXCR on the reads. This table holds 250,000 or so distinct CDR3 sequences, roughly 9% found once. CDR1 and CDR2 from the germline V gene are SGHTA and FQGNSA. CDR3 length: 15 amino acids. Trimming removed 7 bases from V and 1 base from J; junction bases left unmatched: 7. This entry is derived from a study of T cell repertoires in cytomegalovirus infection. Study information: Through public TCR beta signatures, both CMV infection and matching HLA type were indicated.

Study results and limitations: Clonotypes of TCR beta that were HLA-C-restricted and CMV-specific dominated the ex vivo response. Adding up the frequency of public TCR beta families identified people who carried CMV plus the relevant HLA.

This chain uses TRBV7-2 with TRBJ2-3; 8 bases are shared with TRBD2. Sequencing was performed on PBMCs. The sequence was obtained from a human donor in good health (CMV status not recorded). Some clones in this sample may be carry-over from other donors' samples. In DNA form, the CDR3 reads TGTGCCAGCACACTTAGCGGGGACCGCACAGATACGCAGTATTTT. It encodes CASTLSGDRTDTQYF.